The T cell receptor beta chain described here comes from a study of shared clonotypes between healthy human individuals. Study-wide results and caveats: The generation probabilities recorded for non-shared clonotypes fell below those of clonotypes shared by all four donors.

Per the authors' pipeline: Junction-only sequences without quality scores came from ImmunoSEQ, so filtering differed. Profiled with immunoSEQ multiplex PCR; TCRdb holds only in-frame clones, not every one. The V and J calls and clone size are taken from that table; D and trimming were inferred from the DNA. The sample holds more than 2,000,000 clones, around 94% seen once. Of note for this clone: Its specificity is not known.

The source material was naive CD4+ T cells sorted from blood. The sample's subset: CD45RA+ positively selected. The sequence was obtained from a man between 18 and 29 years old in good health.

The CDR3 DNA reads TGTGCCAGCCCCCCGGGAGGGTCAGGCTTCGAGCAGTACTTC. This codes for CASPPGGSGFEQYF. This sequence joins TRBV6-1 and TRBJ2-7; TRBD2 matches at 8 bases. V was clipped by 8 bases and J by 6 bases; unmatched bases: 12. The germline V gene has CDR1 MNHNS and CDR2 SASEGT. The CDR3 runs 14 residues.